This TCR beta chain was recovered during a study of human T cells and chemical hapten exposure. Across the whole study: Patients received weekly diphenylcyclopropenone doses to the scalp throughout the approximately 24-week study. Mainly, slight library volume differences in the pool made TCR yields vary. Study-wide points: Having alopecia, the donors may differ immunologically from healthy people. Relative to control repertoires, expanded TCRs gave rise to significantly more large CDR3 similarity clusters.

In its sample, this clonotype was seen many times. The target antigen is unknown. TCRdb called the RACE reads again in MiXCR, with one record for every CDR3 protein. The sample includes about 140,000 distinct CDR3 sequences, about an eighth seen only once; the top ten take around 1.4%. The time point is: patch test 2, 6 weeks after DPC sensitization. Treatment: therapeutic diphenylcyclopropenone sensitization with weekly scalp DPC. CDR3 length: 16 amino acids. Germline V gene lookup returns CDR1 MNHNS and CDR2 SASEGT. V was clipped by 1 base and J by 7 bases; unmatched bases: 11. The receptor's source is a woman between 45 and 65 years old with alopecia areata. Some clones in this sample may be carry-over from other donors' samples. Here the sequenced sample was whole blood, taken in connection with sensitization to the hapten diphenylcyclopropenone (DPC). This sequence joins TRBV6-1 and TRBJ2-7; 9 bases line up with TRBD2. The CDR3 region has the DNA TGTGCCAGCAGTGAAGAAAGGGGACTAGCAGCGGGTGAGCAGTACTTC. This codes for CASSEERGLAAGEQYF.